The 28 T cell receptor beta chains listed next were all sequenced from one sample in a study of T cell repertoires in cytomegalovirus infection. Their recognized antigens are unknown. Each CDR3 protein is one row after TCRdb ran MiXCR on the reads. Altogether fewer than 850,000 distinct CDR3 sequences are present, just under 30% being singletons, with the ten largest covering roughly 13%. This specimen consisted of cultured CD8+ T cells from PBMCs, obtained from culture after CMV antigen stimulation. The receptors shown here come from a human donor in good health (CMV status not recorded). Some clones in this sample may be carry-over from other donors' samples.

This clonotype appeared a few times. The chain links TRBV20-1 to TRBJ2-1; D is uncertain. Trimming cost V 6 bases and J 0 bases, with 12 bases left between them. Per the germline V gene, CDR1 is DFQATT and CDR2 is SNEGSKA (reference sequence). The CDR3 totals 14 residues. CDR3 DNA sequence: TGCAGTGCCTCGGTTCCGAGCTCCTACAATGAGCAGTTCTTC. Its translation: CSASVPSSYNEQFF.

This clonotype was recorded a few times. The genes are TRBV7-4 and TRBJ1-5; D possibly corresponds to TRBD1 (6 bases). Germline V gives CDR1 SGHVT, CDR2 SQSDAQ. This CDR3 has 16 amino acids. The V gene lost 5 bases and the J gene lost 0 bases, with 14 bases spanning the gap. The CDR3 protein is CASSGSAGHSNQPQHF. The CDR3 DNA sequence: TGTGCCAGCAGCGGAAGTGCGGGACATAGCAATCAGCCCCAGCATTTT.

This chain joins TRBV6-1 and TRBJ1-1; TRBD1 might be the D (6 bases). Germline CDR1 reads MNHNS; CDR2 reads SASEGT. Trimming left V 1 base short and J 11 bases short, with 23 bases between. The CDR3 covers 16 residues. The CDR3 region has the DNA TGTGCCAGCAGTGAAGATTTAGGACAGATCCGTCGGGATGCTTTCTTT. Protein: CASSEDLGQIRRDAFF.

This clonotype was recorded at least ten times. The V gene is TRBV7-2, the J gene TRBJ1-1; D unresolved. This CDR3 has 16 amino acids. The V end was cut by 5 bases, the J end by 0 bases, with 16 bases between. Per the germline V gene, CDR1 is SGHTA and CDR2 is FQGNSA. DNA of the CDR3: TGTGCCAGCAGCATCAATAGCGTCAGAATGAACACTGAAGCTTTCTTT. Residues: CASSINSVRMNTEAFF.

About this clonotype: At one end the junction does not follow the germline gene, possibly because of a read error. The CDR3 DNA follows: TGTACCAGCAGCTTATTATGGGGGGGCAGCCCTCCCTACAATGAGCAGTTCTTC. Amino acids: CTSSLLWGGSPPYNEQFF. This sequence joins TRBV7-9 and TRBJ2-1, with TRBD2 as a possible D gene (7 bases). The V gene's germline CDR1 is SEHNR and CDR2 FQNEAQ (reference sequence). There are 18 residues in the CDR3.

The chain combines TRBV10-3 with TRBJ1-1; D unclear. CDR3 size: 11 residues. Germline V gene data show CDR1 as ENHRY and CDR2 as SYGVKD. The ends were cut back, 3 bases at V and 10 bases at J, with 9 bases in the middle. The CDR3 is CAISDLAGAFF. CDR3 DNA: TGTGCCATCAGTGATCTGGCGGGAGCTTTCTTT.

The rearrangement uses TRBV7-9 and TRBJ2-1; the match to TRBD1 covers 8 bases. There are 15 residues in the CDR3. Germline CDR1 is SEHNR and CDR2 is FQNEAQ (reference sequence). V lost 6 bases and J lost 7; bases outside the gene matches: 11. The chain's CDR3 is CASSSGQGEWNEQFF. The CDR3 DNA is TGTGCCAGCAGTTCCGGACAGGGAGAATGGAATGAGCAGTTCTTC.

The rearrangement uses TRBV7-6 and TRBJ2-7; D is possibly TRBD1 (6 bases). Germline V gene lookup returns CDR1 SGHVS and CDR2 FNYEAQ. This CDR3 has 14 residues. V was clipped by 5 bases and J by 5 bases, with 16 bases between them. CDR3 protein: CASSPGAGTHEQYF. The DNA for the CDR3 is TGTGCCAGCAGCCCAGGGGCAGGGACCCACGAGCAGTACTTC.

This clonotype was detected only a few times. The J gene is TRBJ2-3, the V gene TRBV25-1; 9 nucleotides align to TRBD2. The CDR3 covers 17 residues. Germline V gene lookup returns CDR1 MGHDK and CDR2 SYGVNS. With 4 bases clipped from V and 2 bases from J, the junction kept 10 bases outside the gene matches. CDR3: CASSGGFSGGFTDTQYF. CDR3 bases: TGTGCCAGCAGTGGTGGATTTAGCGGGGGCTTCACAGATACGCAGTATTTT.

This clonotype was picked up many times. The chain joins TRBV12-3 or TRBV12-4 to TRBJ1-1; D is undetermined. The CDR3 covers 14 residues. V was clipped by 3 bases and J by 1 base, with 9 bases between them. CDR3 protein: CASSLYLENTEAFF. The CDR3 DNA is TGTGCCAGCAGTTTGTACCTAGAGAACACTGAAGCTTTCTTT.

This clonotype was detected only a few times. The chain uses TRBV6-5 and TRBJ2-7; TRBD1 agrees at 7 bases. Trimming at V came to 0 bases and at J to 0 bases, leaving 2 bases not matched to a gene. Germline loops: CDR1 MNHEY, CDR2 SVGAGI. This CDR3 spans 15 amino acids. This chain's CDR3 is CASSYSAGGSYEQYF. The CDR3 DNA reads as TGTGCCAGCAGTTACTCAGCAGGGGGCTCCTACGAGCAGTACTTC.

This clonotype is a singleton in its sample. This chain uses TRBV20-1 with TRBJ2-4; the D is unclear. Germline CDR1 is DFQATT and CDR2 is SNEGSKA (reference sequence). There are 16 residues in the CDR3. The V end was cut by 6 bases, the J end by 1 base, with 19 bases between. The CDR3 loop is CSARNPLHGAKNIQYF. The CDR3 DNA sequence: TGCAGTGCAAGGAACCCACTCCACGGGGCCAAAAACATTCAGTACTTC.

This clonotype was detected ten times or more. The chain carries TRBV12-3 or TRBV12-4 and TRBJ1-6, with TRBD1 matching 8 bases. The CDR3 loop spans 15 amino acids. J gave up 8 bases and V 5 bases, and 8 bases lay outside the gene matches. The CDR3 nucleotides read TGTGCCAGCAGTGCCCTACAGGGGGTCGATTCACCCCTCCACTTT. It yields the protein CASSALQGVDSPLHF.

This clonotype was counted between two and nine times. V gene TRBV11-3 combines with J gene TRBJ2-1; D possibly corresponds to TRBD2 (5 bases). The CDR3 consists of 16 residues. Between the trimmed V and J ends, which lost 5 bases and 0 bases, there was a span of 14 bases. Germline CDR1 and CDR2: SGHNT and YENEEA. The DNA of the CDR3 is TGTGCCAGCAGCACCCGGACTTCCGGCTCCTACAATGAGCAGTTCTTC. Protein sequence: CASSTRTSGSYNEQFF.

The chain employs TRBV4-3 and TRBJ2-1; 7 nucleotides align to TRBD1. Germline loops: CDR1 LGHNA, CDR2 YSLEER. CDR3 length: 16 residues. The V and J ends lost 6 bases and 0 bases, in that order; junction bases with no gene match: 8. The CDR3 loop reads CASRYGTASSYNEQFF. CDR3 coding DNA: TGCGCCAGCAGATATGGGACAGCTTCCTCCTACAATGAGCAGTTCTTC.

This clonotype came up many times. This chain joins TRBV7-9 and TRBJ1-1, with a possible D match to TRBD1 (6 bases). The CDR3 contains 15 residues. The V gene's germline CDR1 is SEHNR and CDR2 FQNEAQ (reference sequence). V was cut by 2 bases and J by 4 bases, with 14 bases left in between. CDR3 DNA: TGTGCCAGCAGCTTACCCGCTACAGGGCGCACTGAAGCTTTCTTT. Protein: CASSLPATGRTEAFF. Full variable domain (outside the CDR3, taken from reference TRBV7-9 and TRBJ1-1): DTGVSQNPRHKITKRGQNVTFRCDPISEHNRLYWYRQTLGQGPEFLTYFQNEAQLEKSRLLSDRFSAERPKGSFSTLEIQRTEQGDSAMYLCASSLPATGRTEAFFGQGTRLTVV.

This chain connects TRBV28 to TRBJ2-1; weak D call: TRBD2 (5 bases). The length of the CDR3 is 15 residues. V lost 2 bases and J 3 bases, leaving 11 bases between the germline ends. Germline values: CDR1 MDHEN, CDR2 SYDVKM. The CDR3 coding sequence is TGTGCCAGCAGTTTACCCCCGGGATACTACAATGAGCAGTTCTTC. Protein product: CASSLPPGYYNEQFF.

This clonotype was detected only a few times. The genes are TRBV7-8 and TRBJ1-4; TRBD1 matches 7 bases. The J segment lost 3 bases and the V segment lost 4 bases, leaving 5 bases of the junction unmatched. This CDR3 is built from 15 residues. Germline values: CDR1 SGHVS, CDR2 FQNEAQ. The CDR3, as DNA: TGTGCCAGCAGCTATGACAGGGACCCTAATGAAAAACTGTTTTTT. It specifies CASSYDRDPNEKLFF. Combining the CDR3 with reference TRBV7-8 and TRBJ1-4 gives the whole variable domain GAGVSQSPRYKVAKRGQDVALRCDPISGHVSLFWYQQALGQGPEFLTYFQNEAQLDKSGLPSDRFFAERPEGSVSTLKIQRTQQEDSAVYLCASSYDRDPNEKLFFGSGTQLSVL.

V usage is TRBV7-6 and J usage is TRBJ2-7; TRBD1 matches at 10 bases. Germline assignment: CDR1 SGHVS and CDR2 FNYEAQ. The CDR3 length is 17 residues. With 2 bases clipped from V and 0 bases from J, the junction kept 7 bases outside the gene matches. Here the CDR3 DNA reads TGTGCCAGCAGCTTATCGGGGACAGGGGAAAGCTCCTACGAGCAGTACTTC. Amino acids: CASSLSGTGESSYEQYF. Full variable domain (outside the CDR3, taken from reference TRBV7-6 and TRBJ2-7): GAGVSQSPRYKVTKRGQDVALRCDPISGHVSLYWYRQALGQGPEFLTYFNYEAQQDKSGLPNDRFSAERPEGSISTLTIQRTEQRDSAMYRCASSLSGTGESSYEQYFGPGTRLTVT.

Only a few counts were recorded for this clonotype. The chain links TRBV4-1 to TRBJ2-1, with a weak D call TRBD2 (6 bases). CDR1 is MGHRA and CDR2 is YSYEKL in the germline V gene. This CDR3 has 16 amino acids. The V gene lost 6 bases and the J gene lost 0 bases, with 15 bases spanning the gap. The CDR3: CASSPAGLSSYNEQFF. The CDR3 DNA follows: TGCGCCAGCAGTCCTGCGGGGTTAAGCTCCTACAATGAGCAGTTCTTC.

This clonotype was counted a few times. V usage is TRBV5-4 and J usage is TRBJ2-4; a possible D gene is TRBD2 (6 bases). CDR1 and CDR2 from the germline V gene are SGHNT and YYREEE (reference sequence). The CDR3 is 17 residues long. Trimming stripped 1 base from V and 3 bases from J, with 17 bases between. The CDR3: CASSLSSQGGVKNIQYF. The CDR3 DNA is TGTGCCAGCAGCTTGAGTTCTCAGGGAGGTGTCAAAAACATTCAGTACTTC.

This chain joins TRBV25-1 and TRBJ2-7, with D possibly matching TRBD1 (6 bases). Trimming shortened V by 3 bases and J by 3 bases, and 12 bases separated the two germline ends. This CDR3 is 14 amino acids long. Germline lookup yields CDR1 MGHDK and CDR2 SYGVNS. The CDR3 DNA reads as TGTGCCAGCAGTGAGTCGCCAGGGGTCTACGAGCAGTACGTC. Amino acid sequence: CASSESPGVYEQYV.

V is TRBV3-1 and J is TRBJ2-1; D is uncertain. Deletions cut 4 bases from V and 4 bases from J, with 17 bases between. The CDR3 is made up of 16 amino acids. Germline CDR1 reads LGHDT; CDR2 reads YNNKEL (reference sequence). The CDR3 DNA reads as TGTGCCAGCAGCCTTTTAACCTCTACAGCTTACAATGAGCAGTTCTTC. Residues: CASSLLTSTAYNEQFF.

The V and J genes are TRBV4-1 and TRBJ2-1, with D tentatively TRBD2 (5 bases). The V end was cut by 2 bases, the J end by 1 base, with 21 bases between. The CDR3 contains 19 residues. Germline CDR1 reads MGHRA; CDR2 reads YSYEKL. The CDR3 loop reads CASSQSPEASLISYNEQFF. Written as DNA, the CDR3 is TGCGCCAGCAGCCAATCCCCGGAGGCTAGCCTGATTTCCTACAATGAGCAGTTCTTC.

Many counts were recorded for this clonotype. J is TRBJ1-1 and V is TRBV12-3 or TRBV12-4, with D unclear. Trimming stripped 1 base from V and 6 bases from J, with 9 bases between. There are 13 residues in the CDR3. The CDR3 DNA reads as TGTGCCAGCAGTTTAGGACTTTGGCCTGAAGCTTTCTTT. As protein: CASSLGLWPEAFF.

On this clonotype: The junction does not match germline at one end; this may be a read error. This chain connects TRBV27 to TRBJ2-1; no firm D call. The CDR3 runs 13 residues. Germline CDR1 MNHEY, CDR2 SMNVEV (reference sequence). The CDR3, as DNA: TGTGCCCGCAGTTTAACAGCTTACAATGAGCAGTTCTTC. Protein sequence: CARSLTAYNEQFF.

This clonotype was counted many times. The rearrangement links TRBV24-1 to TRBJ2-1; 8 bases map to TRBD1. This CDR3 has 16 amino acids. V shed 1 base and J 5 bases; nucleotides not matched to a gene: 6. Germline values: CDR1 KGHDR, CDR2 SFDVKD. CDR3 sequence: CATSDLRQGADNEQFF. The DNA of the CDR3 is TGTGCCACCAGTGATTTAAGGCAGGGGGCCGACAATGAGCAGTTCTTC.

CDR3 sequence reads: CASSPLDRTEAFF. The CDR3 nucleotides are TGTGCCAGCAGCCCGTTAGACAGAACTGAAGCTTTCTTT. The genes are TRBV7-9 and TRBJ1-1; D may be TRBD1 (5 bases). Germline loops: CDR1 SEHNR, CDR2 FQNEAQ (reference sequence). The CDR3 spans 13 residues. Trimming took 5 bases from V and 5 from J, leaving 12 bases between them.